A single sample gave rise to the 16 T cell receptor beta chains below, sequenced in a study of T cell responses to AZD1222 COVID-19 vaccine. Sequencing used immunoSEQ multiplex PCR; TCRdb keeps in-frame clones, though not all of them. The sample records 180,000 or so clones, about 91% being singletons. Sequencing was performed on peripheral blood, taken on day 0 of AZD1222 vaccination. All receptors derive from an adult in good health.

The chain's CDR3 is CASSPPRVNTEAFF. CDR3 DNA: TGTGCCAGCAGCCCCCCACGGGTTAACACTGAAGCTTTCTTT. V gene TRBV6-5 combines with J gene TRBJ1-1; D gene uncertain. Germline V CDR1 and CDR2: MNHEY, SVGAGI. The CDR3 spans 14 residues. Trimming cost V 6 bases and J 2 bases, with 13 bases left between them.

V gene TRBV19 combines with J gene TRBJ1-2; D is ambiguous. Germline V lookup: CDR1 LNHDA, CDR2 SQIVND (reference sequence). Trimming took 0 bases from V and 0 from J, leaving 20 bases between them. This CDR3 is built from 19 residues. The CDR3 here is CASSIDPREDLLANYGYTF. Here the CDR3 DNA reads TGTGCCAGTAGTATAGATCCCCGGGAGGACCTGTTAGCTAACTATGGCTACACCTTC.

The chain recombines TRBV3-1 (or the pseudogene TRBV3-2) with TRBJ1-1; TRBD1 might be the D (5 bases). Per the germline V gene, CDR1 is LGHDT and CDR2 is YNNKEL (reference sequence). Trimming cost V 3 bases and J 6 bases, with 17 bases left between them. This CDR3 spans 15 amino acids. In DNA, the CDR3 is TGTGCCAGCAGCCATCCCCCTGGGGGGGAGGCTGAAGCTTTCTTT. Protein: CASSHPPGGEAEAFF.

CDR3 in amino acids: CASRGRVTGEPSYGYTF. In DNA, the CDR3 is TGTGCCAGCAGAGGGCGGGTCACAGGGGAACCTAGTTATGGCTACACCTTC. This chain joins TRBV2 and TRBJ1-2; TRBD1 matches at 7 bases. The CDR3 is made up of 17 amino acids. Germline V gene data show CDR1 as SNHLY and CDR2 as FYNNEI. Trimming took 6 bases from V and 5 from J; bases not matched to a gene: 18.

The genes are TRBV4-1 and TRBJ1-4, with D unresolved. Per germline, CDR1 MGHRA and CDR2 YSYEKL. The CDR3 length is 17 residues. V was cut by 0 bases and J by 8 bases, with 19 bases left in between. Here the CDR3 reads CASSQDPHGEVWEKLFF. As DNA, the CDR3 is TGCGCCAGCAGCCAAGATCCTCATGGGGAGGTTTGGGAAAAACTGTTTTTT.

The V gene is TRBV5-4, the J gene TRBJ2-5; either TRBD1 or TRBD2 may supply D (5 bases each). The CDR3 is 18 residues long. V gave up 4 bases and J gave up 5 bases, with 27 bases separating them. Germline lookup yields CDR1 SGHNT and CDR2 YYREEE (reference sequence). The CDR3 DNA sequence: TGTGCCAGCAGCCTCGGAAATACGGGATCGGCAAACAGGGAGACCCAGTACTTC. Amino acid sequence: CASSLGNTGSANRETQYF.

The chain has TRBV5-6 and TRBJ1-4; TRBD1 matches at 7 bases. The CDR3 runs 13 residues. J lost 7 bases, V lost 3 bases, and 3 bases had no gene match. Germline V gene lookup returns CDR1 SGHDT and CDR2 YYEEEE. The chain's CDR3 is CASSSGQLEKLFF. CDR3 bases: TGTGCCAGCAGCTCGGGACAGCTTGAAAAACTGTTTTTT.

V is TRBV13 and J is TRBJ2-7; D is undetermined. The germline V and J ends were trimmed by 4 bases and 1 base, with 8 bases remaining between them. Germline CDR1 PRHDT, CDR2 FYEKMQ (reference sequence). The CDR3 runs 13 residues. CDR3 amino acids: CASSSHQSYEQYF. The CDR3 nucleotides are TGTGCCAGCAGCTCCCATCAATCCTACGAGCAGTACTTC.

The J gene is TRBJ1-2, the V gene TRBV7-2, with D possibly TRBD1 on 6 matching bases. Germline values: CDR1 SGHTA, CDR2 FQGNSA. The V and J ends lost 3 bases and 2 bases respectively, with 16 bases between them. CDR3 length equals 16 residues. The CDR3 is CASSFGNRAFNYGYTF. The DNA of the CDR3 is TGTGCCAGCAGCTTTGGCAACAGGGCCTTCAACTATGGCTACACCTTC.

This chain joins TRBV5-8 and TRBJ1-2; D gene ambiguous. Trimming pared 0 bases from V and 6 bases from J, leaving 15 bases between. There are 15 residues in the CDR3. The germline V gene has CDR1 SGHTS and CDR2 YDEGEE. The CDR3 reads CASSLVADRVNGYTF. In DNA, the CDR3 is TGTGCCAGCAGCTTGGTGGCTGATCGAGTTAATGGCTACACCTTC.

The chain combines TRBV3-1 (or the pseudogene TRBV3-2) with TRBJ2-7; a weak D match, TRBD1 (6 bases). This CDR3 is built from 16 residues. Trimming cost V 3 bases and J 2 bases, with 17 bases left between them. In germline, CDR1 is LGHDT, CDR2 YNNKEL (reference sequence). This CDR3 reads CASSHHTGGRTYEQYF. The DNA for the CDR3 is TGTGCCAGCAGCCACCACACTGGGGGCCGAACCTACGAGCAGTACTTC.

This clone was seen more than once but under ten times. The genes are TRBV2 and TRBJ2-6; TRBD1 might be the D (5 bases). Germline V gene lookup returns CDR1 SNHLY and CDR2 FYNNEI. CDR3 size: 12 residues. V gave up 4 bases and J gave up 17 bases, with 15 bases separating them. CDR3 nucleotide sequence: TGTGCCAGCAGTGTGGGCGACAGAGCTGTGACTTTC. Its translation: CASSVGDRAVTF.

The chain joins TRBV7-2 to TRBJ1-2; 8 bases line up with TRBD1. This CDR3 has 13 residues. Germline lookup yields CDR1 SGHTA and CDR2 FQGNSA. Trimming removed 3 bases from V and 8 bases from J; junction bases left unmatched: 5. The CDR3 coding sequence is TGTGCCAGCAGCTTTTCAGGGGGCATGGGCTACACCTTC. Translation gives CASSFSGGMGYTF.

The chain employs TRBV6-1 and TRBJ1-5; D is possibly TRBD1 (6 bases). Germline V lookup: CDR1 MNHNS, CDR2 SASEGT. The V end was cut by 3 bases, the J end by 15 bases, with 18 bases between. The CDR3 is 13 amino acids. The CDR3 loop is CASSDRGLKRRHF. The CDR3 DNA reads TGTGCCAGCAGTGACAGGGGCCTCAAAAGACGGCATTTT.

This chain joins TRBV9 and TRBJ1-1; tentative D call: TRBD1 (5 bases). CDR1 and CDR2 (germline): SGDLS, YYNGEE. V lost 4 bases to trimming and J lost 3 bases, with 16 bases between them. CDR3 length equals 15 residues. CDR3 sequence: CASSPWGLEDTEAFF. The CDR3 nucleotides are TGTGCCAGCAGCCCCTGGGGCCTTGAGGACACTGAAGCTTTCTTT.

This clone showed up just a few times. The V call is TRBV4-3, the J call TRBJ1-4; maybe TRBD1 (5 bases). Trimming removed 0 bases at V and 9 bases at J, with 11 bases between. CDR1 is LGHNA, CDR2 YSLEER, per germline. This CDR3 comprises 14 residues. The CDR3 nucleotides are TGCGCCAGCAGCCAAGATATCAGGGCCAAAAAACTGTTTTTT. Translation: CASSQDIRAKKLFF.